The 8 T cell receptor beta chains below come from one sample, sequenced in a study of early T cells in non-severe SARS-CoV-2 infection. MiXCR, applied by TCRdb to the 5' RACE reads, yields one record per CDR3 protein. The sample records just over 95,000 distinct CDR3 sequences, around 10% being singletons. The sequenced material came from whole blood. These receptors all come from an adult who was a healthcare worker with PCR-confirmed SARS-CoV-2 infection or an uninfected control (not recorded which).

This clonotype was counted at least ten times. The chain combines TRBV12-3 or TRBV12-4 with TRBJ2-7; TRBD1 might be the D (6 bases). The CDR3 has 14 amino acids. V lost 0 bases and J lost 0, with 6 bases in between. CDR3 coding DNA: TGTGCCAGCAGTTTAGCGGGACACTCCTACGAGCAGTACTTC. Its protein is CASSLAGHSYEQYF.

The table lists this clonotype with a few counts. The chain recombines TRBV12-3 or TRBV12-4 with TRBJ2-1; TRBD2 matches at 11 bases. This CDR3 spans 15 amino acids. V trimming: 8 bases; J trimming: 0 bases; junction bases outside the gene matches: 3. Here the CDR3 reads CASQTSGASYNEQFF. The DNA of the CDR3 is TGTGCCAGCCAGACTAGCGGGGCCTCCTACAATGAGCAGTTCTTC.

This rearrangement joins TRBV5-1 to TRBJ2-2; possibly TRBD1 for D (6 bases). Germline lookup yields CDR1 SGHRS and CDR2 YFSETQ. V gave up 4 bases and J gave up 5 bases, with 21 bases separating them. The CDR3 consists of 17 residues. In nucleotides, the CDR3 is TGCGCCAGCAGCGGTTTACAGGGCGCCAGGCCAACCGGGGAGCTGTTTTTT. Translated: CASSGLQGARPTGELFF.

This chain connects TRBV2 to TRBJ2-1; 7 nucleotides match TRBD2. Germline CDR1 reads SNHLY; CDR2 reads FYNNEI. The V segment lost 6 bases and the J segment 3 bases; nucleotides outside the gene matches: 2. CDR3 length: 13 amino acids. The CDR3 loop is CASRSGIYNEQFF. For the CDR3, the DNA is TGTGCCAGCAGGAGCGGGATCTACAATGAGCAGTTCTTC.

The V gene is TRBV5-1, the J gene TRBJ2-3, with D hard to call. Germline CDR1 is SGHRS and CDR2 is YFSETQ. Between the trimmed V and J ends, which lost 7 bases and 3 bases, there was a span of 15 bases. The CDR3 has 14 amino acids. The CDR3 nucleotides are TGCGCCAGCTCCGACCCCGGCCGTACAGATACGCAGTATTTT. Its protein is CASSDPGRTDTQYF. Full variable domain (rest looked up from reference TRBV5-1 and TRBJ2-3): KAGVTQTPRYLIKTRGQQVTLSCSPISGHRSVSWYQQTPGQGLQFLFEYFSETQRNKGNFPGRFSGRQFSNSRSEMNVSTLELGDSALYLCASSDPGRTDTQYFGPGTRLTVL.

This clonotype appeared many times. The CDR3, as DNA: TGCAGCGTTGAAGAGGCCCCGAGGGGGCCTGAAGCTTTCTTT. The encoded protein is CSVEEAPRGPEAFF. The chain employs TRBV29-1 and TRBJ1-1, with 7 nucleotides matching TRBD1. With 0 bases clipped from V and 6 bases from J, the junction kept 7 bases outside the gene matches. This CDR3 has 14 residues. Germline lookup yields CDR1 SQVTM and CDR2 ANQGSEA. Full variable domain (outside the CDR3, taken from reference TRBV29-1 and TRBJ1-1): SAVISQKPSRDICQRGTSLTIQCQVDSQVTMMFWYRQQPGQSLTLIATANQGSEATYESGFVIDKFPISRPNLTFSTLTVSNMSPEDSSIYLCSVEEAPRGPEAFFGQGTRLTVV.

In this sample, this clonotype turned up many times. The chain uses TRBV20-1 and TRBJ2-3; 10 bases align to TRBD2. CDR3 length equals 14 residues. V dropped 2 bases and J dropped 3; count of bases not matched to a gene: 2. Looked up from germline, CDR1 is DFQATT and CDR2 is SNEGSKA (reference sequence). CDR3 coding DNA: TGCAGTGCTAGACTAGCGGGAGTAACAGATACGCAGTATTTT. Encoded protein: CSARLAGVTDTQYF.

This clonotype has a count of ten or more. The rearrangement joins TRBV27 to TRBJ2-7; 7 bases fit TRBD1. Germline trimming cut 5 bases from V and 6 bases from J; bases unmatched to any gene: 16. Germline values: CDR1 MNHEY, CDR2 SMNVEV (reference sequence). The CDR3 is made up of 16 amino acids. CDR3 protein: CASSQIWTGPGAEQYF. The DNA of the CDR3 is TGTGCCAGCAGTCAAATCTGGACAGGTCCAGGAGCCGAGCAGTACTTC.